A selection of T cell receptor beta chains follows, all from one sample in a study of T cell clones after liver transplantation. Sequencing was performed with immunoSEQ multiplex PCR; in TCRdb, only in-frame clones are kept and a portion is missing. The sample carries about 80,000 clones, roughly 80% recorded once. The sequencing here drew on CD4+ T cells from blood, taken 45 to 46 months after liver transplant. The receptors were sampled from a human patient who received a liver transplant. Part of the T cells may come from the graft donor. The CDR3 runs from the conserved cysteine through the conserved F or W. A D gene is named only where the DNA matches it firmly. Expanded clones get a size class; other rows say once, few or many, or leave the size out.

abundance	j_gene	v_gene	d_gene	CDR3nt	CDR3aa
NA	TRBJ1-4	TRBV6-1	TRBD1	TGTGCCAGCAGTGACCAAGCTACCGGGACAGGGTATCAACTGTTTTTT	CASSDQATGTGYQLFF
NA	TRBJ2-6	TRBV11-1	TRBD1	TGTGCCAGCAGCCGAACCGGGACAGGGCATAGCTCTGGGGCCAACGTCCTGACTTTC	CASSRTGTGHSSGANVLTF
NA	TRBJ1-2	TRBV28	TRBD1	TGTGCCAGCAGTTCCAGTGGTAGGACAGGGAGGGATGGCTACACCTTC	CASSSSGRTGRDGYTF
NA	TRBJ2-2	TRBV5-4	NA	TGTGCCAGCAGCTTGGGTAGCTCCTCTGGCGGGGAGCTGTTTTTT	CASSLGSSSGGELFF
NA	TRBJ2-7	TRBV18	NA	TGTGCCAGCTCCCCCAGGCCAGGAGGAGAGCAGTACTTC	CASSPRPGGEQYF
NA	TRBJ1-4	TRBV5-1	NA	TGCGCCAGCAGCTTGGTCCAGGGCGAAAATGAAAAACTGTTTTTT	CASSLVQGENEKLFF
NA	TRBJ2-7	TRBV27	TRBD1	TGTGCCAGCAGTGCGCCGGGACGACCAGGGGGCTACGAGCAGTACTTC	CASSAPGRPGGYEQYF
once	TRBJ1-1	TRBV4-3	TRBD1	TGCGCCAGCAGTTACCTTCCGGAGGCCTCAGGGGGCACTGAAGCTTTCTTT	CASSYLPEASGGTEAFF
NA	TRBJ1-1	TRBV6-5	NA	TGTGCCAGCAGTTATTCCTCCGGGACACCGAACACTGAAGCTTTCTTT	CASSYSSGTPNTEAFF
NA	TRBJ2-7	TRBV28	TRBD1	TGTGCCAGCCGCCGGACAGGGCGCGACGGTATGTCCTACGAGCAGTACTTC	CASRRTGRDGMSYEQYF
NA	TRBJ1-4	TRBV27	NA	TGTGCCAGCAGTTATAGGGGTTATTCCGAAAAACTGTTTTTT	CASSYRGYSEKLFF
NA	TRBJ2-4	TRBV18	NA	TGTGCCAGCTCACCCACTAGCTCCCCGGTAGGCATTCAGTACTTC	CASSPTSSPVGIQYF
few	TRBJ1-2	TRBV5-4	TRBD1	TGTGCCAGCAGCTTTCCGGGACAGGGTGATGGCTACACCTTC	CASSFPGQGDGYTF
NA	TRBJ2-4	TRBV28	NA	TGTGCCAGCAGTTTATCGGGGAATCGGGGCATTCAGTACTTC	CASSLSGNRGIQYF
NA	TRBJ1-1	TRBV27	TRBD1	TGTGCCAGCAGCCTACAGGGGCCCTTCACTGAAGCTTTCTTT	CASSLQGPFTEAFF
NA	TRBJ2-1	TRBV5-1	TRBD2	TGCGCCAGCAGCGGTAGCGGGTCCTACAATGAGCAGTTCTTC	CASSGSGSYNEQFF
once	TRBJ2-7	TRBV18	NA	TGTGCCAGCTCACCACCAGGCCCCTACGAGCAGTACTTC	CASSPPGPYEQYF
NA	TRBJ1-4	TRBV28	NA	TGTGCCAGCAGCCAATCCTCAGGGTCGGGGGATGAAAAACTGTTTTTT	CASSQSSGSGDEKLFF
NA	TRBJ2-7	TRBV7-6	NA	TGTGCCAGCAGCCCCCAGCAGGGGGGCTACGAGCAGTACTTC	CASSPQQGGYEQYF
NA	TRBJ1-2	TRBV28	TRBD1	TGTGCCAGCAACCTGGACAGGGGTGGGTATGGCTACACCTTC	CASNLDRGGYGYTF
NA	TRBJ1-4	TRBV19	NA	TGTGCCAGTAGTATCTGGACAGTGGAAGGAAAACTGTTTTTT	CASSIWTVEGKLFF
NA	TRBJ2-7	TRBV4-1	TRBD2	TGCGCCAGCAGCCAAGATCGTCTAGCGGGCTACGAGCAGTACTTC	CASSQDRLAGYEQYF
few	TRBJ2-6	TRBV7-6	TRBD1	TGTGCCAGCAGCCCTCCCAAGACAGGGATTAGGGCCAACGTCCTGACTTTC	CASSPPKTGIRANVLTF
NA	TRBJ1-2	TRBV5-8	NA	TGTGCCAGCAACCCCACAGGAGACAAGGACTATGGCTACACCTTC	CASNPTGDKDYGYTF
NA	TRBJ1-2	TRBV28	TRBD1	TGTGCCAGCAGCAGGGGGTCAATGATAGGCTACACCTTC	CASSRGSMIGYTF
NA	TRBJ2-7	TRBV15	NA	TGTGCCACCAGCAGAGAACTAGGTTTTACCTACGAGCAGTACTTC	CATSRELGFTYEQYF
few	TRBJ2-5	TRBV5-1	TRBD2	TGCGCCAGCAGCCTATCTAGCGGCCAAGAGACCCAGTACTTC	CASSLSSGQETQYF